The 5 T cell receptor beta chains listed next were all sequenced from one sample in a study of shared clonotypes between healthy human individuals. This table comes from immunoSEQ multiplex PCR, and its TCRdb copy is limited to in-frame clones, with some not included. The table lists 2 million to 2.5 million clones, roughly 95% of them singletons. The sequenced sample was naive CD4+ T cells sorted from blood. Indicated subset: CD45RA+ positively selected. The source is a man aged 18 to 30 in good health.

This chain connects TRBV10-1 to TRBJ2-7, with 8 bases that match TRBD2. The CDR3 contains 15 residues. Germline V gene data show CDR1 as WNHNN and CDR2 as SYGVQD (reference sequence). J lost 5 bases, V lost 0 bases, and 6 bases had no gene match. CDR3 protein: CASSESIAGTHEQYF. As DNA, the CDR3 is TGCGCCAGCAGTGAGTCCATAGCGGGAACACACGAGCAGTACTTC.

The chain combines TRBV6-5 with TRBJ1-2, with D uncertain. Germline V gene sequence: CDR1 MNHEY, CDR2 SVGAGI. Trimming removed 8 bases from V and 8 bases from J, with 18 bases in between. The CDR3 covers 13 residues. CDR3 loop: CASGPGGLVGYTF. The DNA for the CDR3 is TGTGCCAGCGGCCCAGGCGGCTTAGTAGGCTACACCTTC.

This chain uses TRBV7-9 with TRBJ1-1; D unresolved. Germline V gene lookup returns CDR1 SEHNR and CDR2 FQNEAQ (reference sequence). The CDR3 has 15 residues. V shed 2 bases and J shed 1 base, with 11 bases lying between them. Written as DNA, the CDR3 is TGTGCCAGCAGCTTAAATCTTTCCCCGAACACTGAAGCTTTCTTT. Translating gives CASSLNLSPNTEAFF.

This sequence joins TRBV5-1 and TRBJ2-3, with 7 bases matching TRBD2. Looked up from germline, CDR1 is SGHRS and CDR2 is YFSETQ. The CDR3 has 17 residues. V gave up 2 bases and J gave up 5 bases; unmatched junction bases: 14. The CDR3 here is CASSFGTGGNRRDTQYF. The CDR3 DNA reads TGCGCCAGCAGCTTTGGGACGGGAGGAAACCGGCGAGATACGCAGTATTTT.

The V call is TRBV6-5, the J call TRBJ2-7; 8 positions match TRBD1. There are 13 residues in the CDR3. V gave up 6 bases and J gave up 3 bases; unmatched junction bases: 4. CDR1 is MNHEY, CDR2 SVGAGI, per germline. DNA for the CDR3: TGTGCCAGCAGCCGGACAGGGTTCTACGAGCAGTACTTC. As protein: CASSRTGFYEQYF.